These T cell receptor beta chains were read from a single sample in a study of somatic mutations in cytotoxic T cells in rheumatoid arthritis. Profiling relied on immunoSEQ multiplex PCR, and the TCRdb table lists in-frame clones only, not all of them. The sample carries approximately 20,000 clones, under 85% recorded once. Sequencing input: CD8+ T cells sorted from blood. The receptors stem from a man between 18 and 29 years old with rheumatoid arthritis. CDR3s include the opening cysteine and the closing phenylalanine or tryptophan. Each record gives: V gene, D gene, J gene, clone size, CDR3 protein, CDR3 DNA. D genes are given only for firm matches. Clone size is not always given. Where it is, it says once, few, many or a class for expanded clones.

>TRBV4-2|TRBD1|TRBJ2-7|medium-sized
CASSQEDRGSSYEQYF
TGTGCCAGCAGCCAAGAGGACAGGGGCAGTTCCTACGAGCAGTACTTC
>TRBV4-2|.|TRBJ1-6|.
CASRDGINSPLHF
TGTGCCAGTCGGGACGGAATTAATTCACCCCTCCACTTT
>TRBV4-3|TRBD1|TRBJ2-7|.
CASSQPPGTGRISEQYF
TGCGCCAGCAGCCAACCTCCCGGGACAGGGAGAATATCCGAGCAGTACTTC
>TRBV11-1|.|TRBJ2-7|.
CASSPQLLYEQYF
TGTGCCAGCAGCCCTCAACTCCTTTACGAGCAGTACTTC
>TRBV5-6|.|TRBJ2-2|.
CASSLGSGELFF
TGTGCCAGCAGCTTGGGGTCCGGGGAGCTGTTTTTT
>TRBV11-3|.|TRBJ2-3|.
CASSLRQGTDTQYF
TGTGCCAGCAGCCTCCGACAGGGCACAGATACGCAGTATTTT
>TRBV6-5|TRBD1|TRBJ1-1|.
CASSYSGQLTEAFF
TGTGCCAGCAGTTACTCGGGACAGCTCACTGAAGCTTTCTTT
>TRBV28|TRBD1|TRBJ1-1|few
CAVREDRASEAFF
TGTGCCGTCCGGGAGGACAGGGCCTCTGAAGCTTTCTTT
>TRBV2|.|TRBJ1-1|few
CASSIGGDNTEAFF
TGTGCCAGCAGCATTGGGGGGGATAACACTGAAGCTTTCTTT
>TRBV4-2|TRBD1|TRBJ1-1|.
CASSLTGVNTEAFF
TGTGCCAGCAGCTTAACAGGGGTGAACACTGAAGCTTTCTTT
>TRBV6-1|.|TRBJ2-2|few
CASSESTTYTGELFF
TGTGCCAGCAGTGAGAGCACTACCTACACCGGGGAGCTGTTTTTT
>TRBV9|.|TRBJ2-2|.
CASSVEGLTGELFF
TGTGCCAGCAGCGTAGAAGGGTTGACCGGGGAGCTGTTTTTT
>TRBV6-6|.|TRBJ2-7|.
CASSQGGSGEQYF
TGTGCCAGCAGCCAGGGGGGGTCCGGCGAGCAGTACTTC
>TRBV19|.|TRBJ1-5|.
CASIPPGRGNQPQHF
TGTGCCAGTATCCCACCAGGGAGGGGCAATCAGCCCCAGCATTTT
>TRBV6-5|.|TRBJ1-2|.
CASSYSRDTIYGYTF
TGTGCCAGCAGTTACTCGAGGGACACAATCTATGGCTACACCTTC
>TRBV15|.|TRBJ2-1|.
CATSRGSGGHSDEQFF
TGTGCCACCAGCAGAGGTTCCGGGGGCCATAGTGATGAGCAGTTCTTC
>TRBV27|.|TRBJ1-4|.
CASSPLQGWDEKLFF
TGTGCCAGCAGTCCCCTTCAGGGGTGGGATGAAAAACTGTTTTTT
>TRBV9|TRBD2|TRBJ2-7|.
CASSPGGGLHYEQYF
TGTGCCAGCAGCCCCGGGGGGGGACTACACTACGAGCAGTACTTC
>TRBV11-3|TRBD1|TRBJ1-1|.
CASSLVRGRAFF
TGTGCCAGCAGCTTAGTTAGGGGGCGAGCTTTCTTT
>TRBV15|TRBD1|TRBJ1-5|.
CATRVGRGFGNQPQHF
TGTGCCACCAGAGTAGGCAGGGGGTTTGGCAATCAGCCCCAGCATTTT
>TRBV5-1|.|TRBJ1-1|.
CASSLESASRVAFF
TGCGCCAGCAGCTTGGAGAGTGCGTCTAGGGTAGCTTTCTTT
>TRBV13|.|TRBJ1-4|.
CASSLGRGRTNEKLFF
TGTGCCAGCAGCTTAGGCAGAGGGAGGACTAATGAAAAACTGTTTTTT
>TRBV27|TRBD2|TRBJ2-1|.
CASSLGTSGTYNEQFF
TGTGCCAGCAGTCTAGGGACTAGCGGAACCTACAATGAGCAGTTCTTC
>TRBV6-1|.|TRBJ1-1|.
CASTLGAEAFF
TGTGCCAGCACCCTCGGCGCTGAAGCTTTCTTT
>TRBV23-1|.|TRBJ1-2|.
CATKRKWPGSTGYTF
TGCGCCACCAAAAGAAAGTGGCCGGGCTCCACCGGCTACACCTTC
>TRBV7-9|.|TRBJ1-6|.
CASSFPSSPLHF
TGTGCCAGCAGCTTTCCGTCGTCACCCCTCCACTTT
>TRBV15|.|TRBJ1-4|.
CATSRDVQGEVGKLFF
TGTGCCACCAGCAGAGATGTCCAGGGAGAGGTGGGAAAACTGTTTTTT
>TRBV10-2|.|TRBJ2-3|.
CASSVWGADTQYF
TGCGCCAGCAGTGTATGGGGCGCGGATACGCAGTATTTT
>TRBV27|TRBD2|TRBJ2-1|.
CASSSSLLAGGPSNEQFF
TGTGCCAGCAGCTCTTCCCTTTTAGCGGGGGGGCCGTCCAATGAGCAGTTCTTC
>TRBV6-1|TRBD1|TRBJ1-1|.
CASSGTGISTEAFF
TGTGCCAGCAGTGGGACAGGGATAAGCACTGAAGCTTTCTTT
>TRBV4-3|.|TRBJ1-4|.
CASSHRLGFDEKLFF
TGCGCCAGCAGCCACCGATTGGGATTCGATGAAAAACTGTTTTTT